Listed here are 9 T cell receptor beta chains from one sample, sequenced in a study of blood T cell repertoires in COVID-19. Method: immunoSEQ multiplex PCR; TCRdb's copy keeps in-frame clones and lacks some. Of a few hundred thousand clones listed, around 87% are singletons. The specimen sequenced was PBMCs or T cells enriched from blood (not recorded which). These receptors were taken from a woman aged 18-29 years with acute COVID-19.

V usage is TRBV2 and J usage is TRBJ2-1; 11 nucleotides match TRBD1. Germline V gene sequence: CDR1 SNHLY, CDR2 FYNNEI. The length of the CDR3 is 14 residues. V trimming: 8 bases; J trimming: 6 bases; junction bases outside the gene matches: 6. The CDR3, as DNA: TGTGCCAGCCGTCCGGGACAGGGGGGCAATGAGCAGTTCTTC. It codes for CASRPGQGGNEQFF.

The rearrangement uses TRBV29-1 and TRBJ1-1; 8 bases map to TRBD1. The CDR3 length is 14 residues. Looked up from germline, CDR1 is SQVTM and CDR2 is ANQGSEA. V shed 4 bases, J shed 4 bases, and the junction held 8 bases outside the gene matches. The CDR3 nucleotides are TGCAGCGTTGGACGGACAGGGAGGGGCACTGAAGCTTTCTTT. Protein product: CSVGRTGRGTEAFF.

The chain links TRBV27 to TRBJ2-2; 11 nucleotides line up with TRBD2. CDR1 and CDR2 (germline): MNHEY, SMNVEV (reference sequence). There are 15 residues in the CDR3. J lost 3 bases, V lost 6 bases, and 3 bases had no gene match. The CDR3 bases are TGTGCCAGCAGCGGACTAGCGGGCTACACCGGGGAGCTGTTTTTT. Encoded protein: CASSGLAGYTGELFF.

The V gene is TRBV27, the J gene TRBJ2-7; 8 bases are shared with TRBD1. Germline assignment: CDR1 MNHEY and CDR2 SMNVEV (reference sequence). Losses at the gene ends were 9 bases for V and 2 bases for J; bases not matched to a gene: 3. This CDR3 has 12 residues. DNA of the CDR3: TGTGCCAGTTGGACAGGGACCTACGAGCAGTACTTC. Its translation: CASWTGTYEQYF.

The chain couples TRBV5-1 to TRBJ1-2, with D unresolved. Germline assignment: CDR1 SGHRS and CDR2 YFSETQ. The CDR3 contains 14 residues. V dropped 0 bases and J dropped 4 bases, with 10 bases sitting between them. The CDR3 nucleotides are TGCGCCAGCAGCTTGGGGGAGCGGGTCTATGGCTACACCTTC. It yields the protein CASSLGERVYGYTF.

J is TRBJ1-3 and V is TRBV18; a weak D match, TRBD1 (6 bases). The V end was cut by 2 bases, the J end by 2 bases, with 13 bases between. Germline assignment: CDR1 KGHSH and CDR2 LQKENI. This CDR3 region has 16 residues. The CDR3 DNA follows: TGTGCCAGCTCACCAAGCCAGGGGATAGCTGGAAACACCATATATTTT. Translation: CASSPSQGIAGNTIYF.

This chain joins TRBV27 and TRBJ2-5; TRBD2 aligns across 10 bases. The length of the CDR3 is 17 residues. Germline V CDR1 and CDR2: MNHEY, SMNVEV (reference sequence). Trimming at V came to 4 bases and at J to 5 bases, leaving 13 bases not matched to a gene. The CDR3 loop is CASSSSGTSGMSETQYF. CDR3 sequence (DNA): TGTGCCAGCAGTTCATCCGGAACTAGCGGGATGAGCGAGACCCAGTACTTC.

This chain joins TRBV23-1 and TRBJ2-2; 11 positions agree with TRBD2. TRBV23-1 counts as an open reading frame of uncertain function. The CDR3 has 17 residues. With 8 bases clipped from V and 8 bases from J, the junction kept 16 bases outside the gene matches. CDR3 protein: CASCYPVLAGVWGELFF. The DNA of the CDR3 is TGCGCCAGCTGCTACCCTGTACTAGCGGGAGTCTGGGGGGAGCTGTTTTTT.

This sequence joins TRBV24-1 and TRBJ2-3; D is undetermined. This CDR3 is 13 amino acids long. Germline CDR1 and CDR2: KGHDR and SFDVKD. Trimming took off 4 bases at V and 2 bases at J, with 6 bases between the two ends. CDR3: CATSEAATDTQYF. CDR3 bases: TGTGCCACCAGTGAAGCTGCCACAGATACGCAGTATTTT.